This record concerns one TCR beta chain sequence. The antigen remains undetermined. Trimming took 5 bases from V and 7 from J, leaving 16 bases between them. This CDR3 has 14 residues. The germline gives CDR1 SGHTA, CDR2 FQGNSA. TCRdb itself ran the reads through MiXCR, one entry per CDR3 protein. This sample has about 830,000 distinct CDR3 sequences, with 30% to 35% found just once. These data belong to a study of T cell repertoires in cytomegalovirus infection. The TCR originated in a human donor in good health (CMV status not recorded). Some clones in this sample may be carry-over from other donors' samples. The source was cultured CD8+ T cells from PBMCs, collected from culture after CMV antigen stimulation. V usage is TRBV7-2 and J usage is TRBJ2-3; D remains ambiguous. In nucleotides, the CDR3 is TGTGCCAGCAGCCCACAGACGGACCGTTATACGCAGTATTTT. Protein product: CASSPQTDRYTQYF.